This T cell receptor (beta chain) was profiled in a study of T cells after yellow fever vaccination. TCRdb recomputed calls from the 5' RACE reads with MiXCR, one row per CDR3 protein. The repertoire holds tens of thousands of distinct CDR3 sequences, with almost 8% as singletons. This clonotype has just a few counts. The target antigen is unknown. Points from the study as a whole: Secondary responses were weaker yet peaked faster, day 5 versus 15.

Germline CDR1 is SGDLS and CDR2 is YYNGEE. The CDR3 totals 14 residues. The V gene lost 3 bases and the J gene lost 2 bases, with 8 bases spanning the gap. This TCR came from a man aged 25 to 45 who received the YFV17D yellow fever vaccine. The sample was CD8+ T cells sorted from PBMCs, taken on the day of the yellow fever booster vaccination. The chain recombines TRBV9 with TRBJ2-2; no clear D. CDR3 DNA sequence: TGTGCCAGCAGCGGGCCAGTAAACACCGGGGAGCTGTTTTTT. This translates into CASSGPVNTGELFF.